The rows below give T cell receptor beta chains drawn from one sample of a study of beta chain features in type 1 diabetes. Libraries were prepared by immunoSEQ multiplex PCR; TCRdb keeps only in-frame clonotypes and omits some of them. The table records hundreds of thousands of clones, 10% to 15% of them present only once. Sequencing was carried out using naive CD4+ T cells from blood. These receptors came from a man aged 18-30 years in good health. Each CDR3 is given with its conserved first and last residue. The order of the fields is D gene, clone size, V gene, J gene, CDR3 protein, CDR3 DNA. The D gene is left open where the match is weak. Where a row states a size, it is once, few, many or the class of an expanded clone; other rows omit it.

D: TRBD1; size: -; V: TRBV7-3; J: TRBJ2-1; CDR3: CASSLGTGGREQFF; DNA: TGTGCCAGCAGCTTAGGGACAGGGGGCAGGGAGCAGTTCTTC
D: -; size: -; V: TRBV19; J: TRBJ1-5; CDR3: CATSPNPGVGNQPQHF; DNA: TGTGCCACTTCACCAAACCCAGGGGTCGGCAATCAGCCCCAGCATTTT
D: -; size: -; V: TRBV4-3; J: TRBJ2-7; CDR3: CASSQDPHGSYEQYF; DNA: TGCGCCAGCAGCCAAGATCCGCACGGGTCCTACGAGCAGTACTTC
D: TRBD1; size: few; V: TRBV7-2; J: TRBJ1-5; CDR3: CASSWGQGNQPQHF; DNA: TGTGCCAGCAGCTGGGGACAGGGAAATCAGCCCCAGCATTTT
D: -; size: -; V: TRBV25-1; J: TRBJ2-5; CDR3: CASSTPGKETQYF; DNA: TGTGCCAGCAGTACCCCGGGGAAAGAGACCCAGTACTTC
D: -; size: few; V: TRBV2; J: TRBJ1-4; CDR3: CASRGQGNEKLFF; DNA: TGTGCCAGCAGGGGCCAGGGGAATGAAAAACTGTTTTTT
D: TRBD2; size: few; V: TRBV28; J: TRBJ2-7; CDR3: CASAWEGTYEQYF; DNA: TGTGCCAGCGCTTGGGAGGGGACCTACGAGCAGTACTTC
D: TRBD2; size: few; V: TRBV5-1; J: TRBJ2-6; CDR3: CASSPSLAGVSGANVLTF; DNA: TGCGCCAGCAGCCCCTCTCTAGCGGGAGTCTCCGGGGCCAACGTCCTGACTTTC
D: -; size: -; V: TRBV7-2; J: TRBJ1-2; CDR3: CASSPRGGGNYGYTF; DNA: TGTGCCAGCAGCCCGCGAGGGGGGGGCAACTATGGCTACACCTTC
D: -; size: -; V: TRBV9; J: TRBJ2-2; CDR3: CASTSRANTGELFF; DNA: TGTGCCAGCACCTCCCGTGCGAACACCGGGGAGCTGTTTTTT
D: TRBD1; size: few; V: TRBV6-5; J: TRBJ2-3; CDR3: CASRQGYTDTQYF; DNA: TGTGCCAGCAGACAGGGGTACACAGATACGCAGTATTTT
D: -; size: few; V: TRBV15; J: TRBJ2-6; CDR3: CATARSRTGANVLTF; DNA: TGTGCCACCGCGAGGTCCCGGACTGGGGCCAACGTCCTGACTTTC
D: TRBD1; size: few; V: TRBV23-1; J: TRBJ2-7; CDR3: CASSQVRRTGGRGEQYF; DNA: TGCGCCAGCAGTCAAGTTCGTAGGACAGGGGGCCGAGGGGAGCAGTACTTC
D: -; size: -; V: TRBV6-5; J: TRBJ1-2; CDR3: CASSPVPRGGYTF; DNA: TGTGCCAGCAGCCCTGTCCCCCGCGGTGGCTACACCTTC
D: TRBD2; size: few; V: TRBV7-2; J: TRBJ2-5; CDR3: CASSLGLAGGRETQYF; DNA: TGTGCCAGCAGCTTAGGTCTAGCGGGGGGGAGGGAGACCCAGTACTTC
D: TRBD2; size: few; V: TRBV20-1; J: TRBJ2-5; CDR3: CSARGLAGGHF; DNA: TGCAGTGCTAGAGGACTAGCGGGGGGGCACTTC
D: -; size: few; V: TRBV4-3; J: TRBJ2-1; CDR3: CASSQEQGSDEQFF; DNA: TGCGCCAGCAGCCAAGAACAGGGCTCCGATGAGCAGTTCTTC
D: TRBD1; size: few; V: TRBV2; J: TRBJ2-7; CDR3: CASRGQRFSYEQYF; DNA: TGTGCCAGCAGGGGACAGAGATTTTCCTACGAGCAGTACTTC
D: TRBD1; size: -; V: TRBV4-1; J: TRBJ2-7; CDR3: CASRNTGGSYEQYF; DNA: TGCGCCAGCAGGAATACAGGGGGTTCCTACGAGCAGTACTTC
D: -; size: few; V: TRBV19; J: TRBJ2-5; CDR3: CASSDQSGNYQETQYF; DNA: TGTGCCAGTAGTGACCAATCGGGAAACTACCAAGAGACCCAGTACTTC
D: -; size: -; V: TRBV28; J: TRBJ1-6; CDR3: CASSIPDTTLALHF; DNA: TGTGCCAGCAGTATCCCAGACACCACTTTGGCCCTCCACTTT
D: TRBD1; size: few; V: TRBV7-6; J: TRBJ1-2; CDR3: CASSSYRGPPYGYTF; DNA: TGTGCCAGCAGCTCATACAGGGGGCCCCCCTATGGCTACACCTTC
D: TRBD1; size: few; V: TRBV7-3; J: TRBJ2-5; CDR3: CASSSLGQGEETQYF; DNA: TGTGCCAGCAGCTCCTTAGGACAGGGTGAAGAGACCCAGTACTTC
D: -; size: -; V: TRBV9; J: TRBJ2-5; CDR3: CASSGTLVGEQYF; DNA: TGTGCCAGCAGCGGGACTTTGGTGGGAGAGCAGTACTTC
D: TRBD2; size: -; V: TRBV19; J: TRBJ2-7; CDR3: CASSIGLAGVYYEQYF; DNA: TGTGCCAGTAGTATCGGGCTAGCGGGAGTCTACTACGAGCAGTACTTC
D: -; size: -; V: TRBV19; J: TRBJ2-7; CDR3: CASSIRVTTYEQYF; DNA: TGTGCCAGTAGTATCCGGGTCACCACATACGAGCAGTACTTC
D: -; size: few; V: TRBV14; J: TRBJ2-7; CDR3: CASSPTRRVPYEQYF; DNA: TGTGCCAGCAGTCCAACTAGAAGGGTTCCCTACGAGCAGTACTTC
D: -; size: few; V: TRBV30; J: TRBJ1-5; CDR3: CAWSTGQFRNQPQHF; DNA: TGTGCCTGGAGTACGGGACAATTTCGCAATCAGCCCCAGCATTTT
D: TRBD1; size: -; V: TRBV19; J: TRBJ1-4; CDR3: CASSTQGAREKLFF; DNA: TGTGCCAGTAGCACACAGGGGGCTCGTGAAAAACTGTTTTTT
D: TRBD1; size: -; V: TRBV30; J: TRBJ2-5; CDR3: CACELTGFQETQYF; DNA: TGTGCCTGCGAATTGACAGGGTTTCAAGAGACCCAGTACTTC
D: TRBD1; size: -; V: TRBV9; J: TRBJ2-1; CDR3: CASSAGGVGTVYEQFF; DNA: TGTGCCAGCAGCGCAGGGGGTGTCGGGACGGTATATGAGCAGTTCTTC
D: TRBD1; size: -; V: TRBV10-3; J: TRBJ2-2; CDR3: CAISEQHRGPGELFF; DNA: TGTGCCATCAGTGAGCAACACAGGGGGCCCGGGGAGCTGTTTTTT
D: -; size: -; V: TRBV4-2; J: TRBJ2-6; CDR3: CASSGGAGANVLTF; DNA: TGTGCCAGCAGTGGAGGGGCCGGGGCCAACGTCCTGACTTTC
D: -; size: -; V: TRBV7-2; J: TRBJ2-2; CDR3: CASNSLGPTGELFF; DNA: TGTGCCAGCAACTCACTGGGGCCCACCGGGGAGCTGTTTTTT
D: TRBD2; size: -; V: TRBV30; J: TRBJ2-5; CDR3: CAWRAGTSAQETQYF; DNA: TGTGCCTGGAGGGCCGGGACTAGCGCTCAAGAGACCCAGTACTTC
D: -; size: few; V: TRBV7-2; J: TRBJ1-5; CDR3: CASSQSGVSQPQHF; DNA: TGTGCCAGCAGCCAGTCGGGGGTAAGTCAGCCCCAGCATTTT
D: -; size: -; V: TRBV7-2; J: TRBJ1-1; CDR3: CASSPRPATEAFF; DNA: TGTGCCAGCAGCCCGAGGCCGGCCACTGAAGCTTTCTTT
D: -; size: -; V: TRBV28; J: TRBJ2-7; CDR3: CASSSPDIYEQYF; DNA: TGTGCCAGCAGTTCCCCCGACATCTACGAGCAGTACTTC
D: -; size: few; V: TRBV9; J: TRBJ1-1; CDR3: CASSVVLGGGTEAFF; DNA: TGTGCCAGCAGCGTAGTCTTAGGGGGAGGGACTGAAGCTTTCTTT
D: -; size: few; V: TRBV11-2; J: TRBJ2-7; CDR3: CASTLHRDEQYF; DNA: TGTGCCAGCACACTACACAGGGACGAGCAGTACTTC
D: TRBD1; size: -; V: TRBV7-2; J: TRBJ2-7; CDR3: CASSPTGSGGLSSYEQYF; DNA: TGTGCCAGCAGCCCGACAGGGTCTGGCGGTCTCAGCTCCTACGAGCAGTACTTC
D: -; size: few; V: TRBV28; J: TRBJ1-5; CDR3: CASSSSGFRPGDQPQHF; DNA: TGTGCCAGCAGTTCATCCGGCTTTCGGCCCGGGGATCAGCCCCAGCATTTT
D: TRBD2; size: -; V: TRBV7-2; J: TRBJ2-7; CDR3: CASSRTSGSSYEQYF; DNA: TGTGCCAGCAGCAGGACTAGCGGGAGCTCCTACGAGCAGTACTTC
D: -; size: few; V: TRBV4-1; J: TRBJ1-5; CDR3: CASSHQGNQPQHF; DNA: TGCGCCAGCAGCCACCAGGGTAATCAGCCCCAGCATTTT
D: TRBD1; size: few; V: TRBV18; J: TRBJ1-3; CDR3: CASSPDGTGRNTIYF; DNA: TGTGCCAGCTCACCCGATGGGACAGGGAGGAACACCATATATTTT
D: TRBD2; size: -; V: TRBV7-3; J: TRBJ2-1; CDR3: CASSPRLAGYNEQFF; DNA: TGTGCCAGCAGCCCGAGACTAGCGGGCTACAATGAGCAGTTCTTC
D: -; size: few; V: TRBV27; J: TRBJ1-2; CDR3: CASSFRQGYGYTF; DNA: TGTGCCAGCAGTTTTCGCCAGGGCTATGGCTACACCTTC
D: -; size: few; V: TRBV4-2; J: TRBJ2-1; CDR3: CASSQEVAVSSYNEQFF; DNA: TGTGCCAGCAGCCAAGAAGTAGCCGTTAGCTCCTACAATGAGCAGTTCTTC
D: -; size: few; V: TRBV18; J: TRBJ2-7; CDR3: CASSPLSQPFYEQYF; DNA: TGTGCCAGCTCACCCCTTAGCCAGCCCTTTTACGAGCAGTACTTC
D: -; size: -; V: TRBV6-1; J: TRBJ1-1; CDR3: CASSERYRAEAFF; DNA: TGTGCCAGCAGTGAAAGGTACAGGGCTGAAGCTTTCTTT
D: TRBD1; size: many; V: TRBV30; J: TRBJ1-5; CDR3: CAWSGQGDQPQHF; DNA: TGTGCCTGGAGTGGACAGGGTGATCAGCCCCAGCATTTT
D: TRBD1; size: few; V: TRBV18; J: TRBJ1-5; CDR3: CASSPSGQGNYQPQHF; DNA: TGTGCCAGCTCCCCCTCGGGACAGGGGAATTATCAGCCCCAGCATTTT